This T cell receptor (beta chain) was observed in a study of PD-L1 blockade in urothelial cancer. Study in general: Blood was evaluated 3 weeks (second dose) and 6 weeks after therapy began. Blood-derived samples held a median around 140,000 T cells. The study, taken as a whole, reports: At 3 weeks on treatment, tumor-associated clones expanded more with durable benefit.

Each PCR had synthetic TCR analog templates added to it as a spike-in. This table comes from immunoSEQ multiplex PCR, and its TCRdb copy is limited to in-frame clones, with some not included. This sample carries tens of thousands of clones, around 86% of them seen once, and the ten largest clones take about 16%. Time point denoted: pretreatment peripheral blood. The CDR3 is 16 residues long. V was clipped by 1 base and J by 4 bases; unmatched bases: 7. Germline CDR1 is SEHNR and CDR2 is FQNEAQ (reference sequence). As concerns this clone: The antigen remains unidentified.

The V and J genes are TRBV7-9 and TRBJ1-5, with 7 bases fitting TRBD1. The input for sequencing was PBMCs, taken around atezolizumab (anti-PD-L1) treatment. This TCR came from a man between 60 and 75 years old with urothelial cancer. For the CDR3, the DNA is TGTGCCAGCAGCTTAGACAACAGGGGATTAAATCAGCCCCAGCATTTT. Its translation is CASSLDNRGLNQPQHF.